The 5 T cell receptor beta chains in this list originate from one sample, sequenced in a study of T cell changes during pregnancy in multiple sclerosis. TCRdb's copy holds only in-frame clones and misses some; the assay was immunoSEQ multiplex PCR. The top ten clones hold 15% to 20% of a sample with 15,000 or so clones, approximately 83% of them seen once. The sample was CD8+ T cells from peripheral blood mononuclear cells, taken in the first trimester of pregnancy. The source of these receptors is a female donor with multiple sclerosis, enrolled in a pregnancy study.

This chain joins TRBV7-2 and TRBJ2-3; 10 bases agree with TRBD2. CDR3 length: 17 residues. Germline trimming cut 1 base from V and 3 bases from J; bases unmatched to any gene: 7. Germline V gives CDR1 SGHTA, CDR2 FQGNSA. Here the CDR3 reads CASSLGAGGLLTDTQYF. In DNA, the CDR3 is TGTGCCAGCAGCTTAGGAGCGGGGGGGCTTCTGACAGATACGCAGTATTTT.

The chain links TRBV6-4 to TRBJ2-2; D is undetermined. This CDR3 comprises 17 residues. V was pared by 3 bases and J by 2 bases, with 16 bases between. CDR1 is MRHNA and CDR2 is SNTAGT in the germline V gene. CDR3 sequence reads: CASSDPNSVLNTGELFF. The CDR3 region has the DNA TGTGCCAGCAGTGATCCCAACTCGGTACTTAACACCGGGGAGCTGTTTTTT.

This rearrangement joins TRBV6-6 to TRBJ2-5, with D possibly being TRBD1 (5 bases). The CDR3 sequence is 14 residues long. Trimming took off 2 bases at V and 1 base at J, with 8 bases between the two ends. Per the germline V gene, CDR1 is MNHNY and CDR2 is SVGAGI (reference sequence). The DNA of the CDR3 is TGTGCCAGCAGTTACAAGGGGTTCCAAGAGACCCAGTACTTC. Its protein product is CASSYKGFQETQYF.

V gene TRBV15 combines with J gene TRBJ1-2; 7 nucleotides agree with TRBD1. This CDR3 spans 16 amino acids. Germline V gene data show CDR1 as LNHNV and CDR2 as YYDKDF (reference sequence). V lost 5 bases, J lost 4 bases, and 13 bases stayed unmatched. CDR3 in DNA: TGTGCCACCAGCCCCGACCTCGCGGGACAGATCTATGGCTACACCTTC. Residues: CATSPDLAGQIYGYTF.

This clone has a single count. The rearrangement uses TRBV30 and TRBJ2-1; a weak D match, TRBD2 (7 bases). Germline values: CDR1 GTSNPN, CDR2 SVGIG (reference sequence). The CDR3 is made up of 15 amino acids. V lost 7 bases and J 6 bases, leaving 22 bases between the germline ends. The CDR3 sequence: CALEQYGGHGNEQFF. CDR3 DNA: TGTGCCTTGGAGCAATACGGGGGGCACGGCAATGAGCAGTTCTTC. Variable domain in full (rest from reference TRBV30 and TRBJ2-1): SQTIHQWPATLVQPVGSPLSLECTVEGTSNPNLYWYRQAAGRGLQLLFYSVGIGQISSEVPQNLSASRPQDRQFILSSKKLLLSDSGFYLCALEQYGGHGNEQFFGPGTRLTVL.